These 17 T cell receptor beta chains were all obtained from the same sample, sequenced in a study of shared clonotypes between healthy human individuals. TCRdb keeps only in-frame clones here, not all; method: immunoSEQ multiplex PCR. The data contain about 96,000 clones, almost 70% of them seen just once; the ten biggest clones take up roughly 50%. Material for sequencing was memory CD8+ T cells sorted from blood. The subset: CD45RO+ cells pooled with CCR7-negative TemRA cells. The receptors come from a man aged 25 to 40 in good health.

The chain has TRBV30 and TRBJ1-2; D not resolved. Trimming cost V 5 bases and J 4 bases, with 11 bases left between them. Germline loops: CDR1 GTSNPN, CDR2 SVGIG (reference sequence). This CDR3 comprises 12 residues. CDR3 sequence (DNA): TGTGCCTGGGCCGACCGCGTCTATGGCTACACCTTC. It translates to CAWADRVYGYTF.

V and J are TRBV5-5 and TRBJ2-3; D might be TRBD1 (5 bases). There are 13 residues in the CDR3. The V gene's germline CDR1 is SGHKS and CDR2 YYEKEE (reference sequence). V was shortened by 3 bases and J by 8 bases, with 13 bases between the two germline ends. CDR3: CASSSGPTTTQYF. DNA for the CDR3: TGTGCCAGCAGCTCAGGGCCAACGACTACGCAGTATTTT.

V is TRBV27 and J is TRBJ2-7; weak D call: TRBD2 (5 bases). The V end was cut by 2 bases, the J end by 9 bases, with 17 bases between. Germline CDR1 and CDR2: MNHEY and SMNVEV (reference sequence). The CDR3 has 14 residues. The DNA of the CDR3 is TGTGCCAGCAGTTTAGGACTCCCGCAGGCCGGGCAGTACTTC. Translating it yields CASSLGLPQAGQYF.

The chain links TRBV9 to TRBJ2-1, with a tentative D call TRBD2 (7 bases). V was trimmed by 3 bases and J by 1 base, leaving 14 bases between them. The CDR3 runs 16 residues. Germline CDR1 SGDLS, CDR2 YYNGEE. This CDR3 is CASSEGGAKSYNEQFF. The CDR3 nucleotides read TGTGCCAGCAGCGAAGGGGGGGCGAAGTCCTACAATGAGCAGTTCTTC.

The genes are TRBV5-1 and TRBJ2-2; TRBD2 agrees at 11 bases. The germline V gene encodes CDR1 SGHRS and CDR2 YFSETQ. The CDR3 length is 16 residues. The J segment lost 4 bases and the V segment lost 7 bases, leaving 9 bases of the junction unmatched. As DNA, the CDR3 is TGCGCCAGCGCACGGACTAGCGGGCTGAGCACCGGGGAGCTGTTTTTT. Translation gives CASARTSGLSTGELFF.

The V and J genes are TRBV27 and TRBJ2-1; 9 bases map to TRBD2. Germline CDR1 and CDR2: MNHEY and SMNVEV (reference sequence). With 0 bases clipped from V and 2 bases from J, the junction kept 5 bases outside the gene matches. There are 17 residues in the CDR3. In DNA, the CDR3 is TGTGCCAGCAGTTTATCGTCGACTAGCGGAACCTACAATGAGCAGTTCTTC. As protein: CASSLSSTSGTYNEQFF.

This clone was picked up a small number of times. The J gene is TRBJ2-3, the V gene TRBV29-1; D perhaps matches TRBD2 (6 bases). There are 16 residues in the CDR3. Germline-derived CDR1 and CDR2 are SQVTM and ANQGSEA. V lost 6 bases and J 4 bases, leaving 23 bases between the germline ends. DNA for the CDR3: TGCAGCGTGGGACGGGACTTATCCGGCGCGGCAGATACGCAGTATTTT. This sequence encodes CSVGRDLSGAADTQYF.

This clone appeared a few times. This chain uses TRBV7-6 with TRBJ2-2; the D gene is possibly TRBD1 (6 bases). CDR3 length: 15 residues. V lost 5 bases and J 0 bases, leaving 10 bases between the germline ends. The V gene's germline CDR1 is SGHVS and CDR2 FNYEAQ. This chain's CDR3 is CASSTGTPNTGELFF. The CDR3 region has the DNA TGTGCCAGCAGCACCGGGACACCGAACACCGGGGAGCTGTTTTTT.

J is TRBJ1-2 and V is TRBV28; D unresolved. V lost 4 bases to trimming and J lost 8 bases, with 14 bases between them. The CDR3 has 13 amino acids. CDR1 MDHEN and CDR2 SYDVKM come from the germline V gene. CDR3 in DNA: TGTGCCAGCAGTTCACTGGACCTAAAGGGCTACACCTTC. Protein product: CASSSLDLKGYTF.

This chain joins TRBV5-5 and TRBJ2-7; 9 bases map to TRBD2. CDR3 size: 14 residues. Germline trimming cut 10 bases from V and 5 bases from J; bases unmatched to any gene: 13. Germline V gene lookup returns CDR1 SGHKS and CDR2 YYEKEE (reference sequence). CDR3 amino acids: CASSITREGHEQYF. In DNA form, the CDR3 reads TGTGCCTCAAGTATTACGCGGGAGGGCCACGAGCAGTACTTC.

The chain joins TRBV7-2 to TRBJ2-7, with D possibly TRBD2 on 5 matching bases. With 5 bases removed from V and 0 bases from J, the gap between germline ends came to 20 bases. The CDR3 totals 17 residues. The germline V gene encodes CDR1 SGHTA and CDR2 FQGNSA. CDR3 amino acids: CASSAKQRSADSYEQYF. The CDR3 DNA reads as TGTGCCAGCAGCGCTAAGCAGCGTTCAGCGGACTCCTACGAGCAGTACTTC.

The chain has TRBV5-1 and TRBJ1-4; no firm D call. Per germline, CDR1 SGHRS and CDR2 YFSETQ. This CDR3 contains 14 residues. V lost 1 base and J lost 6, with 10 bases in between. The CDR3 DNA reads as TGCGCCAGCAGCTTGAGGCCACGAGATGAAAAACTGTTTTTT. Translation: CASSLRPRDEKLFF.

The chain joins TRBV29-1 to TRBJ2-2; D possibly corresponds to TRBD1 (6 bases). This CDR3 has 14 residues. The germline V and J ends were trimmed by 2 bases and 11 bases, with 18 bases remaining between them. Germline loops: CDR1 SQVTM, CDR2 ANQGSEA. The CDR3 DNA sequence: TGCAGCGTTGAACCCGGCACAGGGCCACGAGAGCTGTTTTTT. Its protein product is CSVEPGTGPRELFF.

V is TRBV7-9 and J is TRBJ2-3; D gene unclear. In germline, CDR1 is SEHNR, CDR2 FQNEAQ (reference sequence). The CDR3 totals 14 residues. V was shortened by 1 base and J by 4 bases, with 9 bases between the two germline ends. DNA of the CDR3: TGTGCCAGCAGCTTAGTAGACGGATCAGATACGCAGTATTTT. Translating gives CASSLVDGSDTQYF. Filled out from reference TRBV7-9 and TRBJ2-3, the complete variable domain reads DTGVSQNPRHKITKRGQNVTFRCDPISEHNRLYWYRQTLGQGPEFLTYFQNEAQLEKSRLLSDRFSAERPKGSFSTLEIQRTEQGDSAMYLCASSLVDGSDTQYFGPGTRLTVL.

The chain is built from TRBV6-1 and TRBJ1-1; D unclear. V lost 1 base, J lost 1 base, and 4 bases lay in between. Per germline, CDR1 MNHNS and CDR2 SASEGT. The CDR3 covers 13 residues. The CDR3 protein is CASSEVQNTEAFF. The DNA for the CDR3 is TGTGCCAGCAGTGAAGTACAGAACACTGAAGCTTTCTTT.

This clone turned up a few times. The chain recombines TRBV7-9 with TRBJ2-7; D unresolved. Germline assignment: CDR1 SEHNR and CDR2 FQNEAQ (reference sequence). V was clipped by 2 bases and J by 4 bases, with 15 bases between them. The CDR3 has 15 amino acids. DNA for the CDR3: TGTGCCAGCAGCTTATTAATGGGGTTTCGGTACGAGCAGTACTTC. Protein: CASSLLMGFRYEQYF. Looking up the rest from reference TRBV7-9 and TRBJ2-7 gives the full variable domain: DTGVSQNPRHKITKRGQNVTFRCDPISEHNRLYWYRQTLGQGPEFLTYFQNEAQLEKSRLLSDRFSAERPKGSFSTLEIQRTEQGDSAMYLCASSLLMGFRYEQYFGPGTRLTVT.

The rearrangement links TRBV29-1 to TRBJ2-3; no definite D call. The V and J ends lost 1 base and 4 bases respectively, with 12 bases between them. Germline V gene sequence: CDR1 SQVTM, CDR2 ANQGSEA. The CDR3 is 14 amino acids. Here the CDR3 reads CSVEGAHGSDTQYF. In DNA, the CDR3 is TGCAGCGTTGAAGGAGCCCACGGGTCAGATACGCAGTATTTT.